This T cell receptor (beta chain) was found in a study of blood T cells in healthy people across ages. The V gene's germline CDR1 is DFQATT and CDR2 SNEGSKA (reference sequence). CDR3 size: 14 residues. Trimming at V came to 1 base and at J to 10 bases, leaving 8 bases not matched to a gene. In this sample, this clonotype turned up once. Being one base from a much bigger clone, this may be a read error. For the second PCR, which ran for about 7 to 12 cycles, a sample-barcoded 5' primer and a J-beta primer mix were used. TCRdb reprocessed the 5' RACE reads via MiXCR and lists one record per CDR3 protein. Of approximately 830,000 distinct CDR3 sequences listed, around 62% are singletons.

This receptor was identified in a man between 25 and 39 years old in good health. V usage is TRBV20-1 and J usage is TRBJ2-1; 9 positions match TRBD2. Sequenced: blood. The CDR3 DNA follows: TGCAGTGCTAGAGTGGCGGGGGGGTCTGGCGAGCAGTTCTTC. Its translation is CSARVAGGSGEQFF.